The clone carrying this TCR beta chain was detected ten times or more. The antigen remains undetermined. The record originates from a study of regulatory T cells in long-lasting Graves disease. As for time point: newly diagnosed GD, antithyroid drugs for less than 3 months. RNA isolated from PBMCs was used to make the TCR library. Construction of the TCR beta libraries employed iRepertoire HTBI primers in conjunction with Arm-PCR of CDR3 regions. MiXCR was run by TCRdb on the multiplex PCR reads, yielding one entry per CDR3 protein. The data show 400,000 to 500,000 distinct CDR3 sequences, 15% seen once. The germline CDR1 and CDR2 sequences are LGHDT and YNNKEL (reference sequence). The CDR3 is 15 residues long. Losses at the gene ends were 11 bases for V and 2 bases for J; bases not matched to a gene: 11. Overall study results and limits: Persistent disease was associated with favored TRBV28 usage and with favored use of TRBJ1-2 and TRBJ2-5. Persistent patients had more shared public clonotypes (around 2,500) than new patients (around 950). Owing to a sample size that was small, accuracy may have been reduced.

The sample was also linked to a second study, of T cells in Graves' hyperthyroidism and ophthalmopathy. That report adds: Patients aged 18 to 65 had newly diagnosed hyperthyroidism of under 2 months' duration.

The J gene is TRBJ2-3, the V gene TRBV3-1, with 9 nucleotides matching TRBD2. This clonotype was sampled from a woman younger than 45 with Graves disease. The sequenced sample was peripheral blood mononuclear cells (PBMCs), obtained at new diagnosis, from a patient treated with antithyroid drugs. DNA of the CDR3: TGTGCCTCGTCCCCGGCGGGAGGGACCACAGATACGCAGTATTTT. It codes for CASSPAGGTTDTQYF.